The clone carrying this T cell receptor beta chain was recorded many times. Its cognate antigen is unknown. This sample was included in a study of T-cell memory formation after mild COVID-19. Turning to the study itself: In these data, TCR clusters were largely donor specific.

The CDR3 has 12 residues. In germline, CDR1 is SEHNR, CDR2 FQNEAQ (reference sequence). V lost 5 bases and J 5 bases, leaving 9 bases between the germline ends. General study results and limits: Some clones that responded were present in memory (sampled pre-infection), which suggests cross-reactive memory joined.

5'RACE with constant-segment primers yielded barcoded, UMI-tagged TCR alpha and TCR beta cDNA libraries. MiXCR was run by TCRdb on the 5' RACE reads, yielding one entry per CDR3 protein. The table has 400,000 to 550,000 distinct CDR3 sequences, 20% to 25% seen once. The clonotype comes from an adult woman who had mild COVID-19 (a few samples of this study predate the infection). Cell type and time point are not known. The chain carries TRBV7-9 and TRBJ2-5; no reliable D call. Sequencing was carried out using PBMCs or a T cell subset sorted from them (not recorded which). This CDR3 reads CASSLGRETQYF. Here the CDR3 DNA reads TGTGCCAGCAGCCTAGGGCGGGAGACCCAGTACTTC.